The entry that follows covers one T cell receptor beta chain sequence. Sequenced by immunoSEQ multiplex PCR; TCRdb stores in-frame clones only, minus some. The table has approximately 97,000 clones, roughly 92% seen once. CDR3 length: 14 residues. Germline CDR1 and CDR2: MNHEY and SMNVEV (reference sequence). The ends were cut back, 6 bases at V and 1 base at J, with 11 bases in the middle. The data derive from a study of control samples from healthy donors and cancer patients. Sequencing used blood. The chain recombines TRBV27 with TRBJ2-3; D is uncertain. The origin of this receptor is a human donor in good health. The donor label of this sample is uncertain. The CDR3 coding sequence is TGTGCCAGCAGGCCCAGGTCCCGCACAGATACGCAGTATTTT. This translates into CASRPRSRTDTQYF.